One and the same sample provided the 2 T cell receptor beta chains below, sequenced in a study of molecular identifiers for immune sequencing clone quantification. From the PCR reads, TCRdb called clonotypes with MiXCR, one entry per CDR3 protein. The top ten hold about 0.78% of the sample, which has about 500,000 distinct CDR3 sequences, 20% to 25% seen once. The specimen was naive CD8+ T cells from blood, with Jurkat cell RNA spiked in. Subset meaning: FACS-sorted CD8+CD4-CCR7+CD45RA+ naive T cells. The receptors were gathered from a human donor in good health. Some libraries in this study had Jurkat cell RNA spiked in.

This clonotype has more than one count but fewer than ten. The genes are TRBV4-1 and TRBJ2-5; D is undetermined. The CDR3 sequence is 14 residues long. CDR1 is MGHRA, CDR2 YSYEKL, per germline. The V and J ends lost 1 base and 2 bases respectively, with 8 bases between them. The DNA for the CDR3 is TGCGCCAGCAGCCAAGTACGGTTACAAGAGACCCAGTACTTC. This codes for CASSQVRLQETQYF.

In its sample, this clonotype was seen many times. The CDR3 DNA reads as TGTGCCAGCAGTGAAGCCGGACAGTTTAACTATGGCTACACCTTC. This codes for CASSEAGQFNYGYTF. This chain links TRBV6-1 with TRBJ1-2; maybe TRBD1 (6 bases). The CDR3 is made up of 15 amino acids. The germline gives CDR1 MNHNS, CDR2 SASEGT. Trimming took off 0 bases at V and 1 base at J, with 9 bases between the two ends.